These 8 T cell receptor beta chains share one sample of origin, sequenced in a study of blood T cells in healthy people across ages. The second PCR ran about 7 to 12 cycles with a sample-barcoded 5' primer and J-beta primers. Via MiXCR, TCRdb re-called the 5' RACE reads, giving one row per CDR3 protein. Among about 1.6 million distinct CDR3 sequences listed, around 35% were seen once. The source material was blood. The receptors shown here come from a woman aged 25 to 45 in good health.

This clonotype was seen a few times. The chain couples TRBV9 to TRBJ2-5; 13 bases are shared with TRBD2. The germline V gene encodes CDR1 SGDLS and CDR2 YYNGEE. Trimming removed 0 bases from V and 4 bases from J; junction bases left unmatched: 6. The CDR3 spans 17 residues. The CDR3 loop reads CASSVGLLAGGRETQYF. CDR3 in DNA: TGTGCCAGCAGCGTAGGGCTACTAGCGGGGGGGCGAGAGACCCAGTACTTC.

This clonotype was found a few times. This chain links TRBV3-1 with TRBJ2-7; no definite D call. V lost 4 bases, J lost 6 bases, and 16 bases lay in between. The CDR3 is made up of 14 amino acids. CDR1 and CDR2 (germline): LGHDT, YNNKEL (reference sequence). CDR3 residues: CASSPSPTFAEQYF. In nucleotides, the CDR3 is TGTGCCAGCAGCCCCTCCCCGACATTCGCCGAGCAGTACTTC.

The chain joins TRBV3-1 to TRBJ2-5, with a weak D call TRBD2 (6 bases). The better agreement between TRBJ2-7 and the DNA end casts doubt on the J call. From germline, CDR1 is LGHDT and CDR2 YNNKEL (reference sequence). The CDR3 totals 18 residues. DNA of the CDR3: TGTGCCAGCAGCCACACGACCGGGGCTAGCGATCGACGCTACGAGCAGTACTTC. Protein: CASSHTTGASDRRYEQYF.

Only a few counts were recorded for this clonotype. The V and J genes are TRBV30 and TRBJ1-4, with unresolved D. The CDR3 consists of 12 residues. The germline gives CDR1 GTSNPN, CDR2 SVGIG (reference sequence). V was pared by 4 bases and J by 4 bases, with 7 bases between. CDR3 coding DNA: TGTGCCTGGAAGAGATATAATGAAAAACTGTTTTTT. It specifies CAWKRYNEKLFF.

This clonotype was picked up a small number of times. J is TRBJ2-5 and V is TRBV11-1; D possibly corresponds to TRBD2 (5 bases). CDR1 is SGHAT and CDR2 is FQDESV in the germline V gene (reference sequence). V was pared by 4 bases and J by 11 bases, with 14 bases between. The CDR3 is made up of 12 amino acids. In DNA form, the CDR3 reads TGTGCCAGCAGCTCCTTCGGGTGGGAGCAGTACTTC. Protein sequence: CASSSFGWEQYF.

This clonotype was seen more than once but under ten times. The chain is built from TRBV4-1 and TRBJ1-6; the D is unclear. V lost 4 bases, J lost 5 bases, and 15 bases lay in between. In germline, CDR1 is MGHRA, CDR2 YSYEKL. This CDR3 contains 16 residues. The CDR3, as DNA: TGCGCCAGCAGCCCCTTGGGGAGGGAAAATAATTCACCCCTCCACTTT. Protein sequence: CASSPLGRENNSPLHF.

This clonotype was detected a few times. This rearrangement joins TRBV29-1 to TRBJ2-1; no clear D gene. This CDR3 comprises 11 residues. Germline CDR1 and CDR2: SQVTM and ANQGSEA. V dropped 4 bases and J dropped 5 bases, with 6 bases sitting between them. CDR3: CSVGRNNEQFF. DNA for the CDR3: TGCAGCGTTGGAAGAAACAATGAGCAGTTCTTC.

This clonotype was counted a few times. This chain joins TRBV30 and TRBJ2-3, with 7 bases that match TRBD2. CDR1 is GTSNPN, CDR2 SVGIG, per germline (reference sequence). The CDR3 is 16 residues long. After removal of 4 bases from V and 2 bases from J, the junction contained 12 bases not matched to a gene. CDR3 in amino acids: CAWKRLSSGSTDTQYF. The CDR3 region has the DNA TGTGCCTGGAAACGTCTTTCTAGCGGCTCCACAGATACGCAGTATTTT. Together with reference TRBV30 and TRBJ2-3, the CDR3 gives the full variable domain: SQTIHQWPATLVQPVGSPLSLECTVEGTSNPNLYWYRQAAGRGLQLLFYSVGIGQISSEVPQNLSASRPQDRQFILSSKKLLLSDSGFYLCAWKRLSSGSTDTQYFGPGTRLTVL.